This entry lists 29 T cell receptor beta chains sequenced from one sample in a study of T-cell memory formation after mild COVID-19. TCRdb reprocessed the 5' RACE reads with MiXCR, giving one entry per CDR3 protein. The sample shows tens of thousands of distinct CDR3 sequences, more than 10% of them seen only once. The sample consisted of PBMCs or a T cell subset sorted from them (not recorded which). The receptor set was obtained from a man aged 18 to 29 who had mild COVID-19 (a few samples of this study predate the infection). Cell type and time point are not known.

In its sample, this clonotype was seen a few times. V is TRBV7-9 and J is TRBJ2-1, with D unclear. Germline assignment: CDR1 SEHNR and CDR2 FQNEAQ (reference sequence). V was pared by 3 bases and J by 2 bases, with 11 bases between. The CDR3 loop spans 15 amino acids. This chain's CDR3 is CASSLIKPPYNEQFF. CDR3 nucleotides: TGTGCCAGCAGCTTGATAAAACCTCCCTACAATGAGCAGTTCTTC.

The genes are TRBV12-3 or TRBV12-4 and TRBJ2-2; D may correspond to TRBD1 or TRBD2 (5 bases each). V was pared by 3 bases and J by 4 bases, with 9 bases between. The CDR3 sequence is 14 residues long. CDR3 in amino acids: CASSLFGGTGELFF. The CDR3 coding sequence is TGTGCCAGCAGTTTGTTTGGGGGCACCGGGGAGCTGTTTTTT.

This clonotype has at least ten counts. V and J are TRBV5-1 and TRBJ1-2, with 10 bases that match TRBD1. The CDR3 contains 16 residues. V dropped 0 bases and J dropped 4; count of bases not matched to a gene: 6. The V gene's germline CDR1 is SGHRS and CDR2 YFSETQ. CDR3 nucleotide sequence: TGCGCCAGCAGCTTGGGAGGGGACAGGGGTTCCTATGGCTACACCTTC. Protein product: CASSLGGDRGSYGYTF.

This clonotype was observed a few times. The gene calls are TRBV9 and TRBJ1-2; D is uncertain. The V gene's germline CDR1 is SGDLS and CDR2 YYNGEE. The CDR3 sequence is 13 residues long. With 3 bases removed from V and 7 bases from J, the gap between germline ends came to 13 bases. As DNA, the CDR3 is TGTGCCAGCAGCGCCCAGGATCATACTGGCTACACCTTC. This translates into CASSAQDHTGYTF.

The chain combines TRBV6-5 with TRBJ1-2; 8 nucleotides align to TRBD1. Germline loops: CDR1 MNHEY, CDR2 SVGAGI. This CDR3 spans 14 amino acids. Losses at the gene ends were 5 bases for V and 4 bases for J; bases not matched to a gene: 6. In DNA, the CDR3 is TGTGCCAGCAGTCCCGGACAGGGATGCTATGGCTACACCTTC. This translates into CASSPGQGCYGYTF.

The chain employs TRBV12-3 or TRBV12-4 and TRBJ1-1, with D perhaps TRBD1 (5 bases). The V end was cut by 3 bases, the J end by 11 bases, with 19 bases between. CDR3 size: 14 residues. The CDR3 DNA sequence: TGTGCCAGCAGTTTCGAGGGACCCCTAGTAGAGGCTTTCTTT. Translation: CASSFEGPLVEAFF.

This chain uses TRBV7-6 with TRBJ1-2, with 7 bases that match TRBD1. The germline CDR1 and CDR2 sequences are SGHVS and FNYEAQ. The length of the CDR3 is 19 residues. Unmatched junction bases numbered 16, after V lost 1 base and J lost 2 bases. As DNA, the CDR3 is TGTGCCAGCAGCTTAGACGTCGGGACAGAAACAACCCTGAACTATGGCTACACCTTC. Protein sequence: CASSLDVGTETTLNYGYTF.

This clonotype was counted a few times. This chain connects TRBV4-1 to TRBJ2-7; 11 nucleotides agree with TRBD1. The V and J ends lost 4 bases and 5 bases, in that order; junction bases with no gene match: 4. This CDR3 is 14 amino acids long. Germline CDR1 MGHRA, CDR2 YSYEKL. The CDR3 bases are TGCGCCAGCAGCCTCCGGGGACAGGGGGACGAGCAGTACTTC. Translated, it gives CASSLRGQGDEQYF.

The CDR3 coding sequence is TGTGCCAGCAGCTTGATGGGCGAGCAGTACGTC. Its translation is CASSLMGEQYV. This chain joins TRBV5-6 and TRBJ2-7; D remains unclear. V gave up 1 base and J gave up 6 bases, with 5 bases separating them. The CDR3 length is 11 residues. Per germline, CDR1 SGHDT and CDR2 YYEEEE.

Ten or more counts support this clonotype. The V and J genes are TRBV4-1 and TRBJ2-4; TRBD1 matches at 7 bases. Germline CDR1 and CDR2: MGHRA and YSYEKL. V gave up 1 base and J gave up 8 bases; unmatched junction bases: 5. The CDR3 consists of 14 residues. As DNA, the CDR3 is TGCGCCAGCAGCCAAGGACAGGGCTTGGACATTCAGTACTTC. Protein product: CASSQGQGLDIQYF.

V gene TRBV5-4 combines with J gene TRBJ2-3; tentatively, D is TRBD2 (6 bases). The V gene's germline CDR1 is SGHNT and CDR2 YYREEE (reference sequence). The CDR3 consists of 16 residues. V lost 4 bases, J lost 1 base, and 16 bases lay in between. DNA of the CDR3: TGTGCCAGCAGCCTCCTGGACTACCCCGGCACAGATACGCAGTATTTT. Encoded protein: CASSLLDYPGTDTQYF.

The chain couples TRBV27 to TRBJ2-5; 8 bases match TRBD2. Germline V gene sequence: CDR1 MNHEY, CDR2 SMNVEV (reference sequence). The ends lost 3 bases at V and 5 bases at J; junction bases unmatched: 8. This CDR3 contains 15 residues. CDR3 sequence reads: CASSLLGGGSETQYF. The CDR3 DNA is TGTGCCAGCAGTTTGCTCGGGGGGGGTAGTGAGACCCAGTACTTC.

This clonotype showed up just a few times. This chain links TRBV7-9 with TRBJ2-5; possible D gene TRBD1, 6 bases. The CDR3 has 15 amino acids. V lost 4 bases, J lost 5 bases, and 17 bases lay in between. The germline V gene encodes CDR1 SEHNR and CDR2 FQNEAQ (reference sequence). The CDR3 here is CASSSTGSPGETQYF. The CDR3 coding sequence is TGTGCCAGCAGCTCAACAGGGAGCCCAGGCGAGACCCAGTACTTC. The full variable domain, in which reference TRBV7-9 and TRBJ2-5 provide the parts outside the CDR3, is DTGVSQNPRHKITKRGQNVTFRCDPISEHNRLYWYRQTLGQGPEFLTYFQNEAQLEKSRLLSDRFSAERPKGSFSTLEIQRTEQGDSAMYLCASSSTGSPGETQYFGPGTRLLVL.

J is TRBJ1-1 and V is TRBV7-9; 10 bases are shared with TRBD1. J lost 0 bases, V lost 9 bases, and 10 bases had no gene match. CDR1 and CDR2 from the germline V gene are SEHNR and FQNEAQ (reference sequence). CDR3 length: 16 residues. The CDR3 DNA follows: TGTGCCAGTATAAACGGACAGGGGGGTATGAACACTGAAGCTTTCTTT. Its protein product is CASINGQGGMNTEAFF.

V is TRBV4-1 and J is TRBJ1-1; no clear D. Trimming pared 0 bases from V and 3 bases from J, leaving 11 bases between. Germline values: CDR1 MGHRA, CDR2 YSYEKL. This CDR3 spans 15 amino acids. As DNA, the CDR3 is TGCGCCAGCAGCCAAGATAGCTTCGAATACACTGAAGCTTTCTTT. Translating it yields CASSQDSFEYTEAFF.

Only a few counts were recorded for this clonotype. The V and J genes are TRBV6-6 and TRBJ2-7; TRBD2 matches at 8 bases. This CDR3 has 15 residues. Germline V gene data show CDR1 as MNHNY and CDR2 as SVGAGI (reference sequence). After removal of 7 bases from V and 7 bases from J, the junction contained 15 bases not matched to a gene. CDR3 in DNA: TGTGCCAGCACCTCCGGGCTAGCGGGTATAAGAGAGCAGTACTTC. As protein: CASTSGLAGIREQYF.

This clonotype was seen a few times. The chain joins TRBV5-1 to TRBJ2-1, with 9 positions matching TRBD2. This CDR3 is 17 amino acids long. Germline V gene lookup returns CDR1 SGHRS and CDR2 YFSETQ. The trim removed 0 bases at V and 8 bases at J, leaving 12 bases unmatched. The CDR3: CASSLGIEAGGQDEQFF. CDR3 bases: TGCGCCAGCAGCTTGGGGATCGAGGCGGGGGGGCAGGATGAGCAGTTCTTC.

J is TRBJ1-6 and V is TRBV5-1; 7 positions agree with TRBD1. J gave up 6 bases and V 6 bases, and 6 bases lay outside the gene matches. The CDR3 runs 14 residues. Germline CDR1 SGHRS, CDR2 YFSETQ. The DNA of the CDR3 is TGCGCCAGCATGTCGGGACAGAGTAATTCACCCCTCCACTTT. Amino acid sequence: CASMSGQSNSPLHF. Drawing the rest from reference TRBV5-1 and TRBJ1-6, the complete variable domain is KAGVTQTPRYLIKTRGQQVTLSCSPISGHRSVSWYQQTPGQGLQFLFEYFSETQRNKGNFPGRFSGRQFSNSRSEMNVSTLELGDSALYLCASMSGQSNSPLHFGNGTRLTVT.

In DNA, the CDR3 is TGTGCCACCAGTGGTGCCTATCACAATGAGCAGTTCTTC. It yields the protein CATSGAYHNEQFF. The chain is built from TRBV24-1 and TRBJ2-1; D is ambiguous. The CDR3 has 13 amino acids. The V gene lost 5 bases and the J gene lost 5 bases, with 9 bases spanning the gap. Looked up from germline, CDR1 is KGHDR and CDR2 is SFDVKD.

In its sample, this clonotype was seen a few times. The chain links TRBV6-5 to TRBJ1-2, with D possibly matching TRBD1 (5 bases). CDR1 and CDR2 from the germline V gene are MNHEY and SVGAGI. The CDR3 is 13 amino acids. V was pared by 4 bases and J by 10 bases, with 16 bases between. The CDR3 coding sequence is TGTGCCAGCAGTTTTGGGACGGAGTACGCCTACACCTTC. It translates to CASSFGTEYAYTF.

There are many counts of this clonotype. The genes are TRBV29-1 and TRBJ2-2; D not resolved. The CDR3 totals 13 residues. V lost 0 bases, J lost 1 base, and 3 bases lay in between. Germline V gene sequence: CDR1 SQVTM, CDR2 ANQGSEA. The CDR3 DNA is TGCAGCGTTGAAGAAGGGAACACCGGGGAGCTGTTTTTT. Residues: CSVEEGNTGELFF.

This clonotype was counted between two and nine times. DNA for the CDR3: TGTGCCAGCAGTCTACCCCTAGGGGGTGAGCAGTTCTTC. Amino acids: CASSLPLGGEQFF. The chain has TRBV12-3 or TRBV12-4 and TRBJ2-1, with D possibly being TRBD1 (6 bases). CDR3 size: 13 residues. The ends were cut back, 5 bases at V and 9 bases at J, with 14 bases in the middle.

The chain links TRBV28 to TRBJ2-7, with 8 bases matching TRBD1. Unmatched junction bases numbered 4, after V lost 3 bases and J lost 3 bases. The V gene's germline CDR1 is MDHEN and CDR2 SYDVKM. There are 14 residues in the CDR3. CDR3 amino acids: CASSLTGVHYEQYV. CDR3 sequence (DNA): TGTGCCAGCAGTTTGACAGGGGTACACTACGAGCAGTACGTC.

The V and J genes are TRBV7-6 and TRBJ2-7; the match to TRBD1 covers 7 bases. Germline values: CDR1 SGHVS, CDR2 FNYEAQ. V lost 5 bases, J lost 0 bases, and 4 bases stayed unmatched. This CDR3 comprises 14 residues. CDR3 protein: CASSEGTASYEQYF. The CDR3 coding sequence is TGTGCCAGCAGCGAAGGGACAGCCTCCTACGAGCAGTACTTC.

This clonotype was picked up a small number of times. The genes are TRBV29-1 and TRBJ2-7; 8 bases map to TRBD1. Per the germline V gene, CDR1 is SQVTM and CDR2 is ANQGSEA. V was pared by 6 bases and J by 2 bases, with 9 bases of the junction left unmatched. The CDR3 contains 14 residues. DNA for the CDR3: TGCAGCGTAATAGACCGGGGACAGGCCTACGAGCAGTACTTC. This codes for CSVIDRGQAYEQYF.

The chain carries TRBV4-3 and TRBJ2-3, with D hard to call. This CDR3 is 15 amino acids long. V lost 0 bases to trimming and J lost 4 bases, with 11 bases between them. From germline, CDR1 is LGHNA and CDR2 YSLEER. The CDR3 region is CASSQEGRNPDTQYF. The CDR3 DNA is TGCGCCAGCAGCCAAGAGGGCAGGAACCCAGATACGCAGTATTTT.

This clonotype showed up just a few times. V gene TRBV6-2 or TRBV6-3 combines with J gene TRBJ2-5; D remains unclear. The CDR3 contains 14 residues. Germline lookup yields CDR1 MNHEY and CDR2 SVGEGT. The ends were cut back, 2 bases at V and 2 bases at J, with 9 bases in the middle. DNA for the CDR3: TGTGCCAGCAGTTACCTAGGCCCTCAAGAGACCCAGTACTTC. Protein sequence: CASSYLGPQETQYF.

This clonotype was recorded a few times. The chain combines TRBV11-2 with TRBJ2-1, with D tentatively TRBD2 (5 bases). V lost 5 bases, J lost 9 bases, and 17 bases lay in between. Germline V gene sequence: CDR1 SGHAT, CDR2 FQNNGV. This CDR3 contains 14 residues. CDR3 coding DNA: TGTGCCAGCAGCCCCGAGGGTTGGCTTGGTGAGCAGTTCTTC. Amino acids: CASSPEGWLGEQFF.

This clonotype was seen a handful of times. This chain uses TRBV20-1 with TRBJ2-7; unclear D gene. CDR3 size: 11 residues. V lost 1 base, J lost 4 bases, and 5 bases lay in between. In germline, CDR1 is DFQATT, CDR2 SNEGSKA (reference sequence). The CDR3 nucleotides read TGCAGTGCTAGAGCGTTGTACGAGCAGTACTTC. It yields the protein CSARALYEQYF.